One sample yielded the 24 T cell receptor beta chains listed below, sequenced in a study of CD8 T cell repertoires and HIV-1 epitope variants (dated by TCRdb to the early 2020s). Library construction relied on the immunoSEQ multiplex PCR assay. The source is immuneACCESS, and TCRdb retained only in-frame sequences with V and J called. Part of the clones is not carried over; for the studies checked, unresolved V genes explain less than half of this, and the remainder is unexplained. The sample includes more than 85,000 clones, with over 70% observed a single time. The ten largest make up approximately 24% of the sample. The sample was uncultured baseline CD8+ T cells from peripheral blood mononuclear cells (PBMCs). These receptors came from a male donor with HIV.

The chain employs TRBV4-1 and TRBJ2-5, with TRBD1 matching over 10 bases. There are 16 residues in the CDR3. From germline, CDR1 is MGHRA and CDR2 YSYEKL. J was trimmed by 4 bases and V by 3 bases; bases with no gene match: 8. The chain's CDR3 is CASSQRQGAVGETQYF. The CDR3 DNA reads TGCGCCAGCAGCCAGAGACAGGGGGCGGTTGGAGAGACCCAGTACTTC.

This clone was seen only once. The chain is built from TRBV2 and TRBJ2-3; D call uncertain. Trimming removed 6 bases at V and 7 bases at J, with 8 bases between. There are 11 residues in the CDR3. Germline assignment: CDR1 SNHLY and CDR2 FYNNEI. The chain's CDR3 is CASRLTYTQYF. The CDR3 DNA is TGTGCCAGCAGGCTGACTTATACGCAGTATTTT.

V gene TRBV5-1 combines with J gene TRBJ1-2; D unclear. Germline CDR1 and CDR2: SGHRS and YFSETQ. V was cut by 1 base and J by 8 bases, with 21 bases left in between. This CDR3 comprises 16 residues. This chain's CDR3 is CASSLTSSGRPWGYTF. CDR3 coding DNA: TGCGCCAGCAGCTTGACCTCGTCCGGACGCCCCTGGGGCTACACCTTC.

The chain joins TRBV7-9 to TRBJ1-1; 7 nucleotides line up with TRBD1. Germline V gene lookup returns CDR1 SEHNR and CDR2 FQNEAQ (reference sequence). V dropped 5 bases and J dropped 3; count of bases not matched to a gene: 12. This CDR3 spans 16 amino acids. CDR3 loop: CASSTGTAQQDTEAFF. CDR3 sequence (DNA): TGTGCCAGCAGCACCGGGACAGCACAGCAAGACACTGAAGCTTTCTTT.

The chain uses TRBV29-1 and TRBJ2-5; 11 bases line up with TRBD1. The CDR3 is made up of 14 amino acids. V lost 7 bases and J lost 5; bases outside the gene matches: 9. The germline V gene encodes CDR1 SQVTM and CDR2 ANQGSEA. CDR3 amino acids: CSAADRGRWETQYF. The CDR3, as DNA: TGCAGCGCCGCGGACAGGGGGCGTTGGGAGACCCAGTACTTC.

V usage is TRBV4-3 and J usage is TRBJ1-2, with no clear D. Trimming removed 0 bases at V and 6 bases at J, with 14 bases between. This CDR3 region has 15 residues. Germline V gene data show CDR1 as LGHNA and CDR2 as YSLEER. CDR3 in DNA: TGCGCCAGCAGCCAAGATCTAGGGTGGTTGGATGGCTACACCTTC. This sequence encodes CASSQDLGWLDGYTF.

The J gene is TRBJ1-4, the V gene TRBV15; D uncertain. V was clipped by 2 bases and J by 10 bases, with 26 bases between them. The CDR3 has 18 amino acids. Germline loops: CDR1 LNHNV, CDR2 YYDKDF (reference sequence). The CDR3: CATSRNVQGGRSMAKLFF. The CDR3, as DNA: TGTGCCACCAGCAGAAACGTCCAAGGAGGCAGATCAATGGCAAAACTGTTTTTT.

This clone was recorded a few times. The chain uses TRBV10-3 and TRBJ2-5; possibly TRBD1 or TRBD2 for D (5 bases each). The CDR3 runs to 11 residues. Germline V lookup: CDR1 ENHRY, CDR2 SYGVKD. The V end lost 2 bases, the J end lost 10 bases, and 8 bases lay between the germline ends. The CDR3 DNA reads TGTGCCATCAGTGAGGGGGGAAACCAGTACTTC. Translation: CAISEGGNQYF.

This clone was seen a few times. This chain connects TRBV5-1 to TRBJ2-5; no firm D call. In germline, CDR1 is SGHRS, CDR2 YFSETQ. CDR3 length: 12 amino acids. Trimming removed 1 base at V and 5 bases at J, with 6 bases between. The CDR3 coding sequence is TGCGCCAGCAGCTTGCTCGGGGAGACCCAGTACTTC. This codes for CASSLLGETQYF. The full variable domain, completed using reference TRBV5-1 and TRBJ2-5, is KAGVTQTPRYLIKTRGQQVTLSCSPISGHRSVSWYQQTPGQGLQFLFEYFSETQRNKGNFPGRFSGRQFSNSRSEMNVSTLELGDSALYLCASSLLGETQYFGPGTRLLVL.

V usage is TRBV5-1 and J usage is TRBJ2-1; the match to TRBD2 covers 11 bases. V was clipped by 3 bases and J by 0 bases; unmatched bases: 2. The CDR3 is 16 residues long. Germline CDR1 and CDR2: SGHRS and YFSETQ. CDR3 bases: TGCGCCAGCAGCTCAACTAGCGGGAGCTCCTACAATGAGCAGTTCTTC. This codes for CASSSTSGSSYNEQFF.

In this sample, this clone turned up many times. The chain combines TRBV7-6 with TRBJ2-7; TRBD2 aligns across 12 bases. Germline V lookup: CDR1 SGHVS, CDR2 FNYEAQ. The CDR3 totals 17 residues. V dropped 5 bases and J dropped 2; count of bases not matched to a gene: 10. The CDR3 spells CASSRGASGGDTYEQYF. The CDR3 nucleotides are TGTGCCAGCAGCCGCGGCGCTAGCGGGGGGGATACCTACGAGCAGTACTTC.

This clone was recorded once. The chain joins TRBV29-1 to TRBJ2-1; TRBD2 matches at 9 bases. This CDR3 has 15 amino acids. Unmatched junction bases numbered 13, after V lost 7 bases and J lost 6 bases. Germline lookup yields CDR1 SQVTM and CDR2 ANQGSEA. The chain's CDR3 is CSGGALAGLSNEQFF. The DNA of the CDR3 is TGCAGCGGAGGGGCGCTAGCGGGACTATCCAATGAGCAGTTCTTC.

The rearrangement links TRBV9 to TRBJ2-5; 14 bases line up with TRBD2. The CDR3 has 17 residues. Germline CDR1 SGDLS, CDR2 YYNGEE. The V gene end was trimmed by 2 bases and the J gene end by 1 base; junction bases not matched to a gene: 4. This CDR3 reads CASSVGTSGSIQETQYF. The CDR3 DNA reads as TGTGCCAGCAGCGTCGGGACTAGCGGGAGTATCCAAGAGACCCAGTACTTC.

V usage is TRBV5-6 and J usage is TRBJ2-7; D uncertain. V shed 1 base and J shed 2 bases, with 7 bases lying between them. CDR1 is SGHDT, CDR2 YYEEEE, per germline. The CDR3 loop spans 13 amino acids. The CDR3 sequence: CASSLSGTYEQYF. The CDR3 nucleotides read TGTGCCAGCAGCTTGAGTGGAACCTACGAGCAGTACTTC.

This sequence joins TRBV7-9 and TRBJ2-7; no clear D. There are 15 residues in the CDR3. The V end was cut by 1 base, the J end by 2 bases, with 12 bases between. The germline V gene has CDR1 SEHNR and CDR2 FQNEAQ (reference sequence). The CDR3 is CASSLDMSVAYEQYF. Here the CDR3 DNA reads TGTGCCAGCAGCTTAGACATGAGCGTGGCCTACGAGCAGTACTTC.

The chain uses TRBV13 and TRBJ1-5; 9 bases match TRBD1. In germline, CDR1 is PRHDT, CDR2 FYEKMQ (reference sequence). This CDR3 has 18 amino acids. The ends lost 1 base at V and 6 bases at J; junction bases unmatched: 13. CDR3 protein: CASSLATEQGAGGQPQHF. In DNA, the CDR3 is TGTGCCAGCAGCTTAGCCACTGAACAGGGGGCCGGGGGTCAGCCCCAGCATTTT. The whole variable domain, remainder taken from reference TRBV13 and TRBJ1-5, is AAGVIQSPRHLIKEKRETATLKCYPIPRHDTVYWYQQGPGQDPQFLISFYEKMQSDKGSIPDRFSAQQFSDYHSELNMSSLELGDSALYFCASSLATEQGAGGQPQHFGDGTRLSIL.

This clone was detected many times. The rearrangement joins TRBV7-6 to TRBJ1-2, with D possibly TRBD1 on 5 matching bases. V was trimmed by 5 bases and J by 4 bases, leaving 14 bases between them. This CDR3 has 14 amino acids. Germline assignment: CDR1 SGHVS and CDR2 FNYEAQ. CDR3 sequence: CASSPGGDRYGYTF. The CDR3 DNA reads as TGTGCCAGCAGCCCCGGCGGGGACCGCTATGGCTACACCTTC.

In regard to this clone: At one end, the junction sequence differs from germline, possibly due to a read error. The gene calls are TRBV5-6 and TRBJ2-7, with D possibly being TRBD2 (7 bases). The CDR3 extends over 13 amino acids. Germline CDR1 SGHDT, CDR2 YYEEEE. CDR3 nucleotides: TGTGCCAGCACCAAGGGGGGGGGCGTAGCTACCGACTTC. This gives the protein CASTKGGGVATDF.

This chain joins TRBV6-1 and TRBJ1-4, with 8 bases fitting TRBD1. CDR3 length equals 19 residues. Unmatched junction bases numbered 16, after V lost 3 bases and J lost 4 bases. Per the germline V gene, CDR1 is MNHNS and CDR2 is SASEGT. In DNA, the CDR3 is TGTGCCAGCAGTGACGCCCTGACAGGGGCGGCGTTTGATAATGAAAAACTGTTTTTT. Translated: CASSDALTGAAFDNEKLFF.

The rearrangement links TRBV28 to TRBJ1-4; no firm D call. The length of the CDR3 is 13 residues. Germline CDR1 is MDHEN and CDR2 is SYDVKM. V dropped 5 bases and J dropped 8 bases, with 12 bases sitting between them. CDR3 residues: CASSQITGEKLFF. For the CDR3, the DNA is TGTGCCAGCAGTCAAATAACGGGGGAAAAACTGTTTTTT.

The chain uses TRBV30 and TRBJ1-2, with D uncertain. V was pared by 3 bases and J by 5 bases, with 7 bases between. Germline V CDR1 and CDR2: GTSNPN, SVGIG (reference sequence). The CDR3 contains 11 residues. The CDR3 nucleotides read TGTGCCTGGAGATTCCCGTATGGCTACACCTTC. Residues: CAWRFPYGYTF.

The V gene is TRBV11-1, the J gene TRBJ2-5; 11 bases are shared with TRBD2. The germline V gene encodes CDR1 SGHAT and CDR2 FQDESV (reference sequence). The length of the CDR3 is 15 residues. J lost 5 bases, V lost 4 bases, and 6 bases had no gene match. Written as DNA, the CDR3 is TGTGCCAGCAGCTCACGACTAGCGGGGCAGGAGACCCAGTACTTC. Protein: CASSSRLAGQETQYF.

The V and J genes are TRBV4-1 and TRBJ2-3; 13 nucleotides agree with TRBD2. V was clipped by 4 bases and J by 8 bases; unmatched bases: 12. Germline CDR1 and CDR2: MGHRA and YSYEKL. The CDR3 is made up of 17 amino acids. The CDR3: CASSPLDGTSGIGTQYF. CDR3 DNA sequence: TGCGCCAGCAGCCCTTTAGACGGGACTAGCGGGATCGGTACGCAGTATTTT.

V and J are TRBV27 and TRBJ1-2; 9 nucleotides align to TRBD1. The CDR3 loop spans 15 amino acids. CDR1 is MNHEY, CDR2 SMNVEV, per germline (reference sequence). V was pared by 5 bases and J by 1 base, with 5 bases of the junction left unmatched. CDR3 sequence: CASSPGQGINYGYTF. The DNA of the CDR3 is TGTGCCAGCAGTCCCGGACAGGGGATTAACTATGGCTACACCTTC.